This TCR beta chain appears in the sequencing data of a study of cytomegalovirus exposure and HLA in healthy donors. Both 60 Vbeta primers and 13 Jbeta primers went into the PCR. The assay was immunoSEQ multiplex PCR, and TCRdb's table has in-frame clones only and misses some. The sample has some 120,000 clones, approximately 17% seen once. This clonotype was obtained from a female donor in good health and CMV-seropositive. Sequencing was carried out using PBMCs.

For the CDR3, the DNA is TGCGCCAGCAGCCAAGAAGCAGGGAGGGGGACTGAAGCTTTCTTT. Its protein is CASSQEAGRGTEAFF. This chain connects TRBV4-1 to TRBJ1-1; weak D call: TRBD1 (6 bases). Trimming left V 0 bases short and J 5 bases short, with 13 bases between. The CDR3 runs to 15 residues. The germline gives CDR1 MGHRA, CDR2 YSYEKL.